Only one count was recorded for the clone carrying this TCR beta chain. The antigen is unknown. This entry belongs to a study of cytomegalovirus exposure and HLA in healthy donors. The CDR3 extends over 15 amino acids. Trimming at V came to 8 bases and at J to 9 bases, leaving 14 bases not matched to a gene. Germline CDR1 reads MNHEY; CDR2 reads SMNVEV (reference sequence). Use of 60 Vbeta and 13 Jbeta primers characterized the PCR. Sequencing was performed with immunoSEQ multiplex PCR; in TCRdb, only in-frame clones are kept and a portion is missing. This sample has 150,000 to 200,000 clones, with approximately 80% found just once. When sampled, the donors appeared nominally healthy, though they likely had unrecorded immune exposures. Study-level results: In an earlier analysis, productive rearrangement rates for most beta V segments clustered near 87% or 30%.

The rearrangement links TRBV27 to TRBJ2-1; TRBD2 matches at 9 bases. What was sequenced was PBMCs. This sequence was found in a woman in her 30s in good health and CMV-seropositive. The CDR3 DNA reads as TGTGCCAGCTGCGGGAGGGGCTGGGCCAGGGGTGAGCAGTTCTTC. Amino acid sequence: CASCGRGWARGEQFF.